This TCR beta chain comes out of a study of long-term antiretroviral therapy in people with HIV. There were no participants with HIV treated outside the United States. This CDR3 has 16 residues. CDR1 and CDR2 from the germline V gene are PRHDT and FYEKMQ (reference sequence). V was pared by 1 base and J by 3 bases, with 5 bases of the junction left unmatched. Survey level was the resolution at which the v3.0 immunoSEQ assay ran. Profiling relied on immunoSEQ multiplex PCR, and the TCRdb table lists in-frame clones only, not all of them. This table holds 16,000 or so clones, 60% to 80% found once. The sequenced sample was unsorted PBMCs, obtained less than 2.2 years before starting antiretroviral therapy. The TCR originated in a man between 25 and 39 years old with HIV. This chain joins TRBV13 and TRBJ2-1, with 8 nucleotides matching TRBD2. The CDR3, as DNA: TGTGCCAGCAGCTTAGAGGGCGGGAGGCTCTACAATGAGCAGTTCTTC. It encodes CASSLEGGRLYNEQFF. Full variable domain (remainder filled in from reference TRBV13 and TRBJ2-1): AAGVIQSPRHLIKEKRETATLKCYPIPRHDTVYWYQQGPGQDPQFLISFYEKMQSDKGSIPDRFSAQQFSDYHSELNMSSLELGDSALYFCASSLEGGRLYNEQFFGPGTRLTVL.